One sample yielded the 5 T cell receptor beta chains listed below, sequenced in a study of T cells in Graves' hyperthyroidism and ophthalmopathy (dated by TCRdb to the late 2010s). The receptor library was made with multiplex PCR. Data came from an Illumina HiSeq 2000. The TCR beta CDR3 regions were amplified from the RNA transcripts. The first round of RT-PCR for the TCR CDR3 was performed with the HTBI primer set and the Qiagen OneStep RT-PCR kit. TCRdb itself trimmed the public reads at Q25 with fastp, ran MiXCR and retained productive beta chains. Each record represents a unique CDR3 protein, reported with the most common genes and DNA among its rows. This sample holds fewer than 850,000 distinct CDR3 sequences; 17% were observed only once. Jointly, the top ten make up 15% to 19% of the sample. The sequencing sample was made of blood. The receptors were sampled from a man aged 45-60 years with Graves' hyperthyroidism.

This clonotype has at least ten counts. The chain is built from TRBV6-2 or TRBV6-3 and TRBJ2-7, with 7 nucleotides matching TRBD2. V was pared by 10 bases and J by 5 bases, with 17 bases of the junction left unmatched. The CDR3 loop spans 15 amino acids. Germline V gives CDR1 MNHEY, CDR2 SVGEGT. CDR3 amino acids: CANPLYGRRPHEQYF. The DNA of the CDR3 is TGTGCCAACCCCTTGTACGGGAGGAGGCCTCACGAGCAGTACTTC.

This clonotype was seen ten or more times. The rearrangement links TRBV15 to TRBJ2-3; a possible D gene is TRBD2 (6 bases). V was cut by 0 bases and J by 0 bases, with 19 bases left in between. Germline-derived CDR1 and CDR2 are LNHNV and YYDKDF (reference sequence). This CDR3 has 19 residues. CDR3 region: CATSRDGLARRTSTDTQYF. In DNA form, the CDR3 reads TGTGCCACCAGCAGAGATGGGCTAGCGAGAAGAACTAGCACAGATACGCAGTATTTT.

This clonotype has at least ten counts. This rearrangement joins TRBV10-3 to TRBJ1-4; 7 nucleotides match TRBD1. The junction had 5 bases not matched to a gene; V was cut back by 2 bases and J by 8 bases. Germline V gene data show CDR1 as ENHRY and CDR2 as SYGVKD. CDR3 length equals 14 residues. CDR3: CAISEDRVREKLFF. The CDR3 DNA reads as TGTGCCATCAGTGAGGACAGGGTACGGGAAAAACTGTTTTTT.

The J gene is TRBJ1-4, the V gene TRBV3-1, with a tentative D call TRBD1 (5 bases). Germline V gives CDR1 LGHDT, CDR2 YNNKEL (reference sequence). CDR3 size: 16 residues. V shed 2 bases and J shed 10 bases, with 20 bases lying between them. The CDR3 DNA sequence: TGTGCCAGCAGCCAACGAGGGCTTGGGGGTTTCGGAAAACTGTTTTTT. Protein: CASSQRGLGGFGKLFF.

The chain uses TRBV10-1 and TRBJ2-2; tentative D call: TRBD1 (5 bases). Germline values: CDR1 WNHNN, CDR2 SYGVQD (reference sequence). The length of the CDR3 is 13 residues. The V gene lost 5 bases and the J gene lost 5 bases, with 9 bases spanning the gap. CDR3: CASSQTVTGELFF. CDR3 nucleotides: TGCGCCAGCAGTCAGACAGTTACCGGGGAGCTGTTTTTT.